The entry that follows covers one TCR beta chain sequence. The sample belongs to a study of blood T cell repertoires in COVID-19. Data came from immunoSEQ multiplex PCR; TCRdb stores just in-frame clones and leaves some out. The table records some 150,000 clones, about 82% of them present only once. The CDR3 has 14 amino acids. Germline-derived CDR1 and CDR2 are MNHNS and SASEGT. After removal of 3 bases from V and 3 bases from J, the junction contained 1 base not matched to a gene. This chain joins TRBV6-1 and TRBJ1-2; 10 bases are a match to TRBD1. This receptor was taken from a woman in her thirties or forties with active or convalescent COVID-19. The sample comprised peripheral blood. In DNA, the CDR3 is TGTGCCAGCAGTGACGGACAGGGGGACTATGGCTACACCTTC. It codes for CASSDGQGDYGYTF.